The rows below give T cell receptor beta chains drawn from one sample of a study of Ad26.COV2.S vaccination and SARS-CoV-2 variants. The method was immunoSEQ multiplex PCR; TCRdb's version includes in-frame clones alone and lacks a portion of them. Of around 320,000 clones listed, around 87% are singletons. The specimen comprised peripheral blood, sampled in a trial of Ad26.COV2.S vaccine versus placebo. The receptors were sampled from a person aged 18 to 59 who received the Ad26.COV2.S COVID-19 vaccine or a placebo. Both conserved end residues are part of each CDR3. A D gene is named only where the DNA matches it firmly. Some rows have no size entry. The others give once, few or many, or a class for an expanded clone.

v_call: TRBV6-5; clone_size: .; d_call: TRBD1; cdr3_length: 15; j_call: TRBJ1-4; cdr3_nt: TGTGCCAGCAGTTACTCCACGACAGGGGAGGAAAAACTGTTTTTT; cdr3_aa: CASSYSTTGEEKLFF
v_call: TRBV19; clone_size: .; d_call: .; cdr3_length: 14; j_call: TRBJ1-2; cdr3_nt: TGTGCCAGTAGTTTTCGGCAGGGTGACTATGGCTACACCTTC; cdr3_aa: CASSFRQGDYGYTF
v_call: TRBV7-2; clone_size: .; d_call: .; cdr3_length: 14; j_call: TRBJ2-7; cdr3_nt: TGTGCCAGCAGCCCAGAGCCCGGGGTGGTCGAGCAGTACTTC; cdr3_aa: CASSPEPGVVEQYF
v_call: TRBV5-4; clone_size: .; d_call: TRBD1; cdr3_length: 14; j_call: TRBJ1-4; cdr3_nt: TGTGCCAGCAGCTTGGGGGGGACAGGGGAAAAACTGTTTTTT; cdr3_aa: CASSLGGTGEKLFF
v_call: TRBV5-4; clone_size: once; d_call: .; cdr3_length: 15; j_call: TRBJ1-3; cdr3_nt: TGTGCCAGCAGCCCGGGACCGAGCTCTGGAAACACCATATATTTT; cdr3_aa: CASSPGPSSGNTIYF
v_call: TRBV5-6; clone_size: .; d_call: .; cdr3_length: 14; j_call: TRBJ1-4; cdr3_nt: TGTGCCAGCAGCTCCTCGGAGGGTAATGAAAAACTGTTTTTT; cdr3_aa: CASSSSEGNEKLFF
v_call: TRBV18; clone_size: .; d_call: TRBD1; cdr3_length: 14; j_call: TRBJ2-5; cdr3_nt: TGTGCCAGCTCACCAAGGGGACAGGGGGAGACCCAGTACTTC; cdr3_aa: CASSPRGQGETQYF
v_call: TRBV11-2; clone_size: .; d_call: .; cdr3_length: 14; j_call: TRBJ1-2; cdr3_nt: TGTGCCAGCAGCGTCAATATAAAAGACTATGGCTACACCTTC; cdr3_aa: CASSVNIKDYGYTF
v_call: TRBV18; clone_size: .; d_call: .; cdr3_length: 17; j_call: TRBJ2-1; cdr3_nt: TGTGCCAGCTCACCCCTGGACAGCTTTAGCAGTTACAATGAGCAGTTCTTC; cdr3_aa: CASSPLDSFSSYNEQFF
v_call: TRBV7-3; clone_size: .; d_call: TRBD2; cdr3_length: 15; j_call: TRBJ2-2; cdr3_nt: TGTGCCAGCAGCAACCTAGCGGGGGACTCCGGGGAGCTGTTTTTT; cdr3_aa: CASSNLAGDSGELFF